The 24 T cell receptor beta chains given below trace back to one sample, sequenced in a study of shared clonotypes between healthy human individuals. CD45RO-negative cells were positively selected for CCR7, leaving out terminally differentiated effector memory CD45RA+ cells. The data were produced by immunoSEQ multiplex PCR, yet TCRdb's version contains in-frame clones alone and is incomplete. The table lists around 2,000,000 clones, about 94% of them singletons. Specimen: naive CD8+ T cells sorted from blood. All receptors derive from a young man in good health.

J is TRBJ2-1 and V is TRBV29-1, with D uncertain. V was pared by 4 bases and J by 4 bases, with 11 bases between. The germline CDR1 and CDR2 sequences are SQVTM and ANQGSEA. This CDR3 has 13 residues. Here the CDR3 reads CSVVLGTYNEQFF. The CDR3 coding sequence is TGCAGCGTTGTTTTGGGAACATACAATGAGCAGTTCTTC.

J is TRBJ2-3 and V is TRBV6-5; D is uncertain. The V gene lost 6 bases and the J gene lost 1 base, with 14 bases spanning the gap. CDR3 size: 15 residues. CDR1 is MNHEY and CDR2 is SVGAGI in the germline V gene. The CDR3 DNA sequence: TGTGCCAGCAGCACGGCCCATGGAGGCACAGATACGCAGTATTTT. Its protein is CASSTAHGGTDTQYF.

The V call is TRBV4-1, the J call TRBJ2-1; 10 bases line up with TRBD2. V dropped 0 bases and J dropped 9; count of bases not matched to a gene: 11. Per the germline V gene, CDR1 is MGHRA and CDR2 is YSYEKL. The CDR3 totals 17 residues. The CDR3 DNA is TGCGCCAGCAGCCAAGAAACTAGCGGGATGGGGTTTTTTGAGCAGTTCTTC. The encoded protein is CASSQETSGMGFFEQFF.

This clone was detected only once. The chain combines TRBV2 with TRBJ1-3; D is ambiguous. The V and J ends lost 4 bases and 0 bases respectively, with 7 bases between them. Germline CDR1 SNHLY, CDR2 FYNNEI. There are 14 residues in the CDR3. CDR3 loop: CASSAPFSGNTIYF. CDR3 coding DNA: TGTGCCAGCAGTGCACCTTTCTCTGGAAACACCATATATTTT.

This clone was seen just once. In the same sample, other DNA sequences code for this CDR3. The rearrangement uses TRBV9 and TRBJ2-2; D gene unclear. Trimming shortened V by 3 bases and J by 2 bases, and 5 bases separated the two germline ends. Looked up from germline, CDR1 is SGDLS and CDR2 is YYNGEE. The CDR3 has 13 amino acids. As DNA, the CDR3 is TGTGCCAGCAGCGAGAGTAACACCGGGGAGCTGTTTTTT. It encodes CASSESNTGELFF.

The chain uses TRBV9 and TRBJ1-2; D is unclear. The CDR3 runs to 15 residues. V lost 1 base to trimming and J lost 3 bases, with 13 bases between them. Germline-derived CDR1 and CDR2 are SGDLS and YYNGEE. CDR3 in amino acids: CASSVFGVGDYGYTF. CDR3 DNA sequence: TGTGCCAGCAGCGTATTTGGGGTCGGGGACTATGGCTACACCTTC.

The chain is built from TRBV29-1 and TRBJ2-7; a weak D match, TRBD1 (6 bases). In germline, CDR1 is SQVTM, CDR2 ANQGSEA. Between the trimmed V and J ends, which lost 7 bases and 1 base, there was a span of 14 bases. The CDR3 is 13 amino acids. The CDR3 region is CSAMGGQSYEQYF. Here the CDR3 DNA reads TGCAGCGCCATGGGTGGACAGTCCTACGAGCAGTACTTC.

In DNA, the CDR3 is TGTGCCAGTAGTAATGGTTTGGGTAGAGAGTCCTACGAGCAGTACTTC. Its protein product is CASSNGLGRESYEQYF. The chain is built from TRBV19 and TRBJ2-7; D unresolved. Trimming removed 4 bases at V and 1 base at J, with 17 bases between. Germline V CDR1 and CDR2: LNHDA, SQIVND (reference sequence). CDR3 length: 16 amino acids.

This chain uses TRBV4-3 with TRBJ2-7; 9 positions agree with TRBD1. Germline V CDR1 and CDR2: LGHNA, YSLEER. The CDR3 runs to 16 residues. J gave up 4 bases and V 0 bases, and 7 bases lay outside the gene matches. The CDR3 DNA follows: TGCGCCAGCAGCCAAGACTTAGGACAGGGGAGTTACGAGCAGTACTTC. Translation: CASSQDLGQGSYEQYF.

V and J are TRBV28 and TRBJ1-2; the match to TRBD1 covers 9 bases. The trim removed 5 bases at V and 8 bases at J, leaving 9 bases unmatched. Germline V gene lookup returns CDR1 MDHEN and CDR2 SYDVKM. CDR3 length equals 14 residues. This CDR3 reads CASSAGDRVLGYTF. Here the CDR3 DNA reads TGTGCCAGCAGTGCAGGGGACAGGGTATTAGGCTACACCTTC.

The chain links TRBV5-4 to TRBJ1-2, with 8 bases aligning to TRBD1. The CDR3 covers 14 residues. CDR1 is SGHNT and CDR2 is YYREEE in the germline V gene (reference sequence). V was pared by 4 bases and J by 4 bases, with 6 bases of the junction left unmatched. The CDR3 coding sequence is TGTGCCAGCAGCCCAAGACAGGGGAGCTATGGCTACACCTTC. Translating gives CASSPRQGSYGYTF. Supplemented by reference TRBV5-4 and TRBJ1-2, the full variable domain reads ETGVTQSPTHLIKTRGQQVTLRCSSQSGHNTVSWYQQALGQGPQFIFQYYREEENGRGNFPPRFSGLQFPNYSSELNVNALELDDSALYLCASSPRQGSYGYTFGSGTRLTVV.

The chain uses TRBV29-1 and TRBJ2-7, with D uncertain. The CDR3 is 13 residues long. Germline V gene lookup returns CDR1 SQVTM and CDR2 ANQGSEA. V lost 6 bases, J lost 2 bases, and 14 bases lay in between. CDR3 sequence reads: CSVLVRRTYEQYF. The DNA of the CDR3 is TGCAGCGTGTTGGTTAGGCGGACCTACGAGCAGTACTTC.

The chain employs TRBV9 and TRBJ2-2; 15 bases align to TRBD2. Per the germline V gene, CDR1 is SGDLS and CDR2 is YYNGEE. CDR3 length: 17 amino acids. V dropped 4 bases and J dropped 5; count of bases not matched to a gene: 6. CDR3: CASSSQGLAGGTGELFF. CDR3 nucleotides: TGTGCCAGCAGCTCCCAGGGACTAGCGGGAGGAACCGGGGAGCTGTTTTTT.

The J gene is TRBJ1-2, the V gene TRBV19, with D unclear. The germline V gene encodes CDR1 LNHDA and CDR2 SQIVND (reference sequence). CDR3 length: 14 amino acids. The V end was cut by 3 bases, the J end by 8 bases, with 16 bases between. The CDR3 is CASSMVEGTGGYTF. The CDR3, as DNA: TGTGCCAGTAGTATGGTGGAGGGAACGGGGGGCTACACCTTC.

The rearrangement links TRBV28 to TRBJ1-2, with TRBD1 matching over 9 bases. CDR1 is MDHEN, CDR2 SYDVKM, per germline. CDR3 length equals 14 residues. With V trimmed by 6 bases and J by 6 bases, 8 bases remained unmatched. The DNA of the CDR3 is TGTGCCAGCAGACCTGGGACAGGGAGAAATGGCTACACCTTC. Its translation is CASRPGTGRNGYTF.

The chain recombines TRBV7-2 with TRBJ2-4, with TRBD1 identical over 7 bases. Looked up from germline, CDR1 is SGHTA and CDR2 is FQGNSA. This CDR3 is 16 amino acids long. V lost 4 bases and J lost 3; bases outside the gene matches: 9. CDR3 in DNA: TGTGCCAGCAGCTCAACAGGGGAAGGGGTCAAAAACATTCAGTACTTC. Residues: CASSSTGEGVKNIQYF.

The genes are TRBV5-6 and TRBJ2-7; D possibly uses TRBD1 or TRBD2 (6 bases each). CDR3 length equals 15 residues. Trimming removed 1 base from V and 2 bases from J, with 13 bases in between. Germline lookup yields CDR1 SGHDT and CDR2 YYEEEE. Written as DNA, the CDR3 is TGTGCCAGCAGCTTGCTGGGGGGCCCCCCCTACGAGCAGTACTTC. Encoded protein: CASSLLGGPPYEQYF.

V and J are TRBV10-3 and TRBJ2-1; 9 bases are a match to TRBD2. Germline V gives CDR1 ENHRY, CDR2 SYGVKD. Unmatched junction bases numbered 5, after V lost 11 bases and J lost 0 bases. The CDR3 sequence is 14 residues long. CDR3 region: CAASGASSYNEQFF. CDR3 in DNA: TGTGCCGCTAGCGGGGCCAGCTCCTACAATGAGCAGTTCTTC.

A word on this clone: The junction differs from germline at one of its ends, possibly a read error. This rearrangement joins TRBV9 to TRBJ2-1; D gene unclear. The germline V gene encodes CDR1 SGDLS and CDR2 YYNGEE. This CDR3 spans 14 amino acids. This CDR3 is CASSVVAAYSEQFF. For the CDR3, the DNA is TGTGCCAGCAGCGTAGTTGCCGCTTACAGTGAGCAGTTCTTC.

The V gene is TRBV10-1, the J gene TRBJ2-7; TRBD2 is a possible D gene (6 bases). CDR1 and CDR2 from the germline V gene are WNHNN and SYGVQD (reference sequence). V was cut by 6 bases and J by 7 bases, with 19 bases left in between. CDR3 size: 14 residues. This CDR3 reads CASSHYPTSREQYF. The DNA for the CDR3 is TGCGCCAGCAGCCATTATCCGACTAGTAGGGAGCAGTACTTC.

V usage is TRBV5-4 and J usage is TRBJ2-1; perhaps TRBD1 as D (5 bases). Germline lookup yields CDR1 SGHNT and CDR2 YYREEE (reference sequence). The length of the CDR3 is 19 residues. Trimming left V 0 bases short and J 2 bases short, with 21 bases between. CDR3 nucleotides: TGTGCCAGCAGCTTGGCGACCTGGGGCGACCGCGACGCCTACAATGAGCAGTTCTTC. It translates to CASSLATWGDRDAYNEQFF.

The genes are TRBV28 and TRBJ2-7, with 7 bases identical to TRBD1. CDR1 and CDR2 (germline): MDHEN, SYDVKM. Trimming removed 7 bases from V and 0 bases from J; junction bases left unmatched: 15. The CDR3 is 17 amino acids. This CDR3 is CASTPRDNWDSSYEQYF. The CDR3 DNA is TGTGCCAGCACCCCCAGGGACAATTGGGACAGCTCCTACGAGCAGTACTTC. Looking up the rest from reference TRBV28 and TRBJ2-7 gives the full variable domain: DVKVTQSSRYLVKRTGEKVFLECVQDMDHENMFWYRQDPGLGLRLIYFSYDVKMKEKGDIPEGYSVSREKKERFSLILESASTNQTSMYLCASTPRDNWDSSYEQYFGPGTRLTVT.

This clone was seen just once. The sample has other DNA sequences that encode this CDR3 too. The rearrangement links TRBV7-6 to TRBJ2-7; 11 nucleotides align to TRBD2. The CDR3 covers 15 residues. J gave up 2 bases and V 3 bases, and 3 bases lay outside the gene matches. Germline V CDR1 and CDR2: SGHVS, FNYEAQ. The chain's CDR3 is CASSLGTSGTYEQYF. As DNA, the CDR3 is TGTGCCAGCAGCTTGGGGACTAGCGGCACCTACGAGCAGTACTTC.

The CDR3 DNA reads as TGCGCCAGCAGCCAAGATTCAGTCTCTGGAAACACCATATATTTT. Residues: CASSQDSVSGNTIYF. The chain combines TRBV4-1 with TRBJ1-3; D gene ambiguous. This CDR3 region has 15 residues. Germline V gene sequence: CDR1 MGHRA, CDR2 YSYEKL. The V end lost 0 bases, the J end lost 0 bases, and 6 bases lay between the germline ends.